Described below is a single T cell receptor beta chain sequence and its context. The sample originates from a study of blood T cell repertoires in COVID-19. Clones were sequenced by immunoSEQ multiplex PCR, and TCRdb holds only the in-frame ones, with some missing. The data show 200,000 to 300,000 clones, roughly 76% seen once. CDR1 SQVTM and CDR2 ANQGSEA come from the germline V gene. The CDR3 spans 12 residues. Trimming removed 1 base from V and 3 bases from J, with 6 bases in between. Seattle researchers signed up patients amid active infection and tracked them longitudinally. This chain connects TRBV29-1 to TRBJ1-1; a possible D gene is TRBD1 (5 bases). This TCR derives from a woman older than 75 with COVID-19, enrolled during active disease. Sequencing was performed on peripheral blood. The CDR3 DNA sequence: TGCAGCGTTGAAGGGGGGGACACTGAAGCTTTCTTT. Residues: CSVEGGDTEAFF.